Presented here are 10 T cell receptor beta chains from one specimen sequenced in a study of cytomegalovirus exposure and HLA in healthy donors. Generated by immunoSEQ multiplex PCR, the TCRdb table keeps only in-frame clones and is missing some. Here the sample spans about 140,000 clones, just under 85% being singletons. Material for sequencing was PBMCs. Receptors were obtained from a woman aged 25 to 39 in good health and CMV-seronegative.

Regarding this clone: This specimen includes other DNA sequences encoding the same CDR3. The chain recombines TRBV5-1 with TRBJ1-1, with unresolved D. The CDR3 extends over 13 amino acids. The germline V gene has CDR1 SGHRS and CDR2 YFSETQ. V lost 0 bases to trimming and J lost 1 base, with 4 bases between them. The CDR3, as DNA: TGCGCCAGCAGCTTGGGAGGGAACACTGAAGCTTTCTTT. This encodes CASSLGGNTEAFF.

This chain's CDR3 is CSANIGYEQYF. The CDR3 DNA is TGCAGTGCTAATATCGGCTACGAGCAGTACTTC. V gene TRBV20-1 combines with J gene TRBJ2-7; the D is unclear. V lost 4 bases and J lost 3, with 7 bases in between. This CDR3 has 11 residues. CDR1 and CDR2 (germline): DFQATT, SNEGSKA (reference sequence).

The genes are TRBV2 and TRBJ1-1, with D unresolved. CDR1 and CDR2 from the germline V gene are SNHLY and FYNNEI. The length of the CDR3 is 14 residues. Trimming took off 6 bases at V and 0 bases at J, with 11 bases between the two ends. CDR3 sequence: CASRGRSLNTEAFF. The DNA for the CDR3 is TGTGCCAGCAGAGGCAGGTCTTTGAACACTGAAGCTTTCTTT.

The V call is TRBV11-2, the J call TRBJ2-3; D perhaps matches TRBD2 (6 bases). V was clipped by 5 bases and J by 8 bases, with 20 bases between them. CDR1 and CDR2 from the germline V gene are SGHAT and FQNNGV. The CDR3 has 15 residues. The CDR3 spells CASSPIGTAGGTQYF. Written as DNA, the CDR3 is TGTGCCAGCAGCCCTATCGGGACCGCCGGGGGTACGCAGTATTTT.

V gene TRBV29-1 combines with J gene TRBJ1-1; D perhaps matches TRBD1 (6 bases). V lost 7 bases to trimming and J lost 8 bases, with 20 bases between them. The CDR3 consists of 13 residues. Germline loops: CDR1 SQVTM, CDR2 ANQGSEA. The CDR3 is CSAPGQGLTEAFF. CDR3 DNA sequence: TGCAGCGCACCGGGACAAGGCCTCACGGAAGCTTTCTTT.

For this clone: The sample contains more than one DNA sequence encoding this CDR3. The chain is built from TRBV18 and TRBJ2-7; 10 nucleotides match TRBD1. Germline CDR1 KGHSH, CDR2 LQKENI. The CDR3 contains 14 residues. V dropped 2 bases and J dropped 2; count of bases not matched to a gene: 0. In DNA, the CDR3 is TGTGCCAGCTCACCAGGACAGGGGGCCTACGAGCAGTACTTC. Its protein product is CASSPGQGAYEQYF.

The table lists this clone with a count of one. The gene calls are TRBV2 and TRBJ2-5; 7 bases fit TRBD1. Germline V gene sequence: CDR1 SNHLY, CDR2 FYNNEI. V was pared by 5 bases and J by 1 base, with 1 base of the junction left unmatched. This CDR3 is built from 13 residues. This CDR3 is CASSYRGQETQYF. The CDR3 nucleotides are TGTGCCAGCAGTTACAGGGGCCAAGAGACCCAGTACTTC.

The rearrangement joins TRBV9 to TRBJ2-7; 11 positions match TRBD1. The CDR3 totals 17 residues. V lost 2 bases, J lost 0 bases, and 7 bases stayed unmatched. CDR1 is SGDLS and CDR2 is YYNGEE in the germline V gene. CDR3 in amino acids: CASSVLRGTGGSYEQYF. CDR3 coding DNA: TGTGCCAGCAGCGTGCTTAGGGGGACAGGGGGCTCCTACGAGCAGTACTTC.

V and J are TRBV27 and TRBJ2-7, with D possibly TRBD1 on 5 matching bases. This CDR3 has 13 amino acids. Deletions cut 2 bases from V and 1 base from J, with 6 bases between. Germline CDR1 is MNHEY and CDR2 is SMNVEV (reference sequence). The CDR3 spells CASSLRGSYEQYF. CDR3 nucleotide sequence: TGTGCCAGCAGTTTAAGGGGTTCCTACGAGCAGTACTTC.

The chain joins TRBV5-8 to TRBJ2-7, with D perhaps TRBD2 (5 bases). This CDR3 is built from 15 residues. Trimming pared 4 bases from V and 0 bases from J, leaving 14 bases between. CDR1 is SGHTS and CDR2 is YDEGEE in the germline V gene. CDR3 nucleotides: TGTGCCAGCAGCCCCCGGACTCTGAGCTCCTACGAGCAGTACTTC. Translation gives CASSPRTLSSYEQYF. The full variable domain, in which reference TRBV5-8 and TRBJ2-7 provide the parts outside the CDR3, is EAGVTQSPTHLIKTRGQQATLRCSPISGHTSVYWYQQALGLGLQFLLWYDEGEERNRGNFPPRFSGRQFPNYSSELNVNALELEDSALYLCASSPRTLSSYEQYFGPGTRLTVT.